The 16 T cell receptor beta chains below were found in one sample sequenced in a study of blood T cells in healthy people across ages. Primed by a sample-barcoded 5' primer and a J-beta primer mix, a second PCR proceeded for roughly 6 to 12 cycles. TCRdb reprocessed the 5' RACE reads via MiXCR and lists one record per CDR3 protein. The profile shows around 2 million distinct CDR3 sequences, roughly 43% of them singletons. What was sequenced was blood. These receptors were collected from a human donor in good health.

The gene calls are TRBV24-1 and TRBJ2-5; D not certain. The CDR3 is 13 amino acids. Germline lookup yields CDR1 KGHDR and CDR2 SFDVKD. V was cut by 9 bases and J by 2 bases, with 12 bases left in between. The CDR3: CATGPRTQETQYF. The CDR3 DNA sequence: TGTGCCACCGGGCCCCGGACGCAAGAGACCCAGTACTTC.

This clonotype has more than one count but fewer than ten. V is TRBV7-3 and J is TRBJ1-4; TRBD1 is a possible D gene (6 bases). CDR1 is SGHTA, CDR2 FQGTGA, per germline. CDR3 size: 15 residues. Between the trimmed V and J ends, which lost 1 base and 8 bases, there was a span of 14 bases. CDR3 nucleotides: TGTGCCAGCAGCTTAATGGGGGGCCGGGAGGAAAAACTGTTTTTT. This sequence encodes CASSLMGGREEKLFF. Combining the CDR3 with reference TRBV7-3 and TRBJ1-4 gives the whole variable domain GAGVSQTPSNKVTEKGKYVELRCDPISGHTALYWYRQSLGQGPEFLIYFQGTGAADDSGLPNDRFFAVRPEGSVSTLKIQRTERGDSAVYLCASSLMGGREEKLFFGSGTQLSVL.

This chain links TRBV29-1 with TRBJ2-7; no firm D call. This CDR3 has 11 amino acids. Germline lookup yields CDR1 SQVTM and CDR2 ANQGSEA. Trimming removed 6 bases at V and 5 bases at J, with 11 bases between. CDR3 amino acids: CSVPGPHEQYF. The CDR3 DNA follows: TGCAGCGTCCCGGGCCCCCACGAGCAGTACTTC.

Worth noting for this clonotype: At one of its ends the junction is not consistent with the germline gene, which may arise from a read error. The chain is built from TRBV2 and TRBJ1-6, with D hard to call. Germline CDR1 SNHLY, CDR2 FYNNEI. This CDR3 spans 15 amino acids. The DNA for the CDR3 is TGCGCCAGCAGTAACTACGGACGGCTGAATTCACCCCTCCACTTT. Translating it yields CASSNYGRLNSPLHF.

V is TRBV4-2 and J is TRBJ2-5; unclear D gene. CDR3 length: 15 residues. V was cut by 4 bases and J by 9 bases, with 21 bases left in between. Germline CDR1 is LGHNA and CDR2 is YNFKEQ. This CDR3 reads CASSLNSAYSHAQYF. In DNA, the CDR3 is TGTGCCAGCAGCCTCAATTCGGCTTACAGTCATGCCCAGTACTTC.

The chain recombines TRBV7-9 with TRBJ1-3; D gene uncertain. V dropped 0 bases and J dropped 4 bases, with 4 bases sitting between them. This CDR3 is 13 amino acids long. Per germline, CDR1 SEHNR and CDR2 FQNEAQ (reference sequence). The CDR3 DNA sequence: TGTGCCAGCAGCTTAGCTCGGGGAAACACCATATATTTT. Its translation is CASSLARGNTIYF.

The table lists this clonotype with a few counts. CDR3 DNA sequence: TGTGCCAGCAGTAACCGACAGATCTCTGGGGCCAACGTCCTGACTTTC. Amino acids: CASSNRQISGANVLTF. The V call is TRBV6-1, the J call TRBJ2-6; TRBD1 might be the D (5 bases). There are 16 residues in the CDR3. The V gene lost 5 bases and the J gene lost 0 bases, with 11 bases spanning the gap. Germline CDR1 reads MNHNS; CDR2 reads SASEGT.

The genes are TRBV10-3 and TRBJ2-7; D is uncertain. Germline CDR1 and CDR2: ENHRY and SYGVKD. This CDR3 region has 15 residues. The ends were cut back, 3 bases at V and 6 bases at J, with 18 bases in the middle. CDR3 protein: CAISDEWGKFSEQYF. CDR3 sequence (DNA): TGTGCCATCAGTGACGAGTGGGGAAAGTTCTCCGAGCAGTACTTC.

Turning to this clonotype: A read error may produce the germline difference seen at one junction end. V is TRBV4-1 and J is TRBJ1-2, with unresolved D. Germline lookup yields CDR1 MGHRA and CDR2 YSYEKL. The CDR3 length is 13 residues. The DNA of the CDR3 is TGCACCAGCAGCCAAGTGGCAGGTTATGGCTACACCTTC. Amino acid sequence: CTSSQVAGYGYTF.

This clonotype came up a few times. The CDR3 DNA follows: TGTGCCAGCAGCCACAGAAGGGCGGGGCGGATAGAGACCCAGTACTTC. Translation gives CASSHRRAGRIETQYF. The V gene is TRBV3-1, the J gene TRBJ2-5; perhaps TRBD2 as D (6 bases). This CDR3 has 16 amino acids. V lost 3 bases, J lost 4 bases, and 18 bases lay in between. Germline V CDR1 and CDR2: LGHDT, YNNKEL (reference sequence).

The J gene is TRBJ2-7, the V gene TRBV7-2; unclear D gene. The germline V gene encodes CDR1 SGHTA and CDR2 FQGNSA. V lost 5 bases and J 4 bases, leaving 18 bases between the germline ends. The CDR3 is 15 residues long. The CDR3 bases are TGTGCCAGCAGCCGCCCTCCCGATGAGGTATACGAGCAGTACTTC. Encoded protein: CASSRPPDEVYEQYF.

This clonotype came up a few times. The V call is TRBV12-3 or TRBV12-4, the J call TRBJ1-2, with TRBD1 matching over 7 bases. Trimming removed 6 bases from V and 6 bases from J; junction bases left unmatched: 13. The CDR3 covers 15 residues. DNA of the CDR3: TGTGCCAGCAGCCGAACAGGGGCCCCTCGTGATGGCTACACCTTC. Translation gives CASSRTGAPRDGYTF.

The chain carries TRBV5-1 and TRBJ2-3; D unresolved. This CDR3 is 12 amino acids long. Trimming pared 4 bases from V and 6 bases from J, leaving 9 bases between. The germline V gene encodes CDR1 SGHRS and CDR2 YFSETQ. This CDR3 reads CASSMVMDTQYF. DNA for the CDR3: TGCGCCAGCAGCATGGTAATGGATACGCAGTATTTT.

This chain joins TRBV2 and TRBJ2-3; D is undetermined. This CDR3 has 15 residues. The ends were cut back, 3 bases at V and 1 base at J, with 11 bases in the middle. CDR1 and CDR2 from the germline V gene are SNHLY and FYNNEI. CDR3 DNA sequence: TGTGCCAGCAGTGAGGAAGGGCATGGCACAGATACGCAGTATTTT. Amino acids: CASSEEGHGTDTQYF. The whole variable domain, remainder taken from reference TRBV2 and TRBJ2-3, is EPEVTQTPSHQVTQMGQEVILRCVPISNHLYFYWYRQILGQKVEFLVSFYNNEISEKSEIFDDQFSVERPDGSNFTLKIRSTKLEDSAMYFCASSEEGHGTDTQYFGPGTRLTVL.

The gene calls are TRBV3-1 and TRBJ1-2; possible D gene TRBD1, 5 bases. The V end lost 3 bases, the J end lost 7 bases, and 9 bases lay between the germline ends. The CDR3 is 12 amino acids. Per germline, CDR1 LGHDT and CDR2 YNNKEL (reference sequence). Here the CDR3 reads CASSQGGLGYTF. The DNA for the CDR3 is TGTGCCAGCAGCCAGGGGGGTCTTGGCTACACCTTC.

This clonotype was seen a handful of times. The V call is TRBV4-2, the J call TRBJ2-5; weak D call: TRBD2 (5 bases). The CDR3 is 16 amino acids. Germline assignment: CDR1 LGHNA and CDR2 YNFKEQ. The V end lost 1 base, the J end lost 3 bases, and 15 bases lay between the germline ends. The CDR3 reads CASSQGQSGNKETQYF. The CDR3 bases are TGTGCCAGCAGCCAAGGACAATCCGGGAATAAAGAGACCCAGTACTTC.